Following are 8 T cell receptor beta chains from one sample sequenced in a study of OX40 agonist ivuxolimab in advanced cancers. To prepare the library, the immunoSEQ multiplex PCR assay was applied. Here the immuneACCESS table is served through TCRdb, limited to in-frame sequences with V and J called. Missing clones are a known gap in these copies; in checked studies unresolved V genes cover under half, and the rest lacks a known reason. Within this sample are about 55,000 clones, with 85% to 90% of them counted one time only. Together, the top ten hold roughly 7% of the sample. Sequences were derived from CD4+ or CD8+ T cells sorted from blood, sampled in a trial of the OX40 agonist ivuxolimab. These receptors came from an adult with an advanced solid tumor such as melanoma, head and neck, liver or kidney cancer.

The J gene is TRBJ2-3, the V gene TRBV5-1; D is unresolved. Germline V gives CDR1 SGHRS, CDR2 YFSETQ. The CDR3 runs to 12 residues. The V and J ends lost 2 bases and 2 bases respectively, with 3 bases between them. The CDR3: CASSFNTDTQYF. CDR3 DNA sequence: TGCGCCAGCAGCTTTAACACAGATACGCAGTATTTT.

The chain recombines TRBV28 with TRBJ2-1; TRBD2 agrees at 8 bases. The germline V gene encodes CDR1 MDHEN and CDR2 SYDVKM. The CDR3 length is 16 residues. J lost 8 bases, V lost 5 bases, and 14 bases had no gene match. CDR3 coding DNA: TGTGCCAGCAGTCCCGCCGGGACTAGTATTACCCATGAGCAGTTCTTC. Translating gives CASSPAGTSITHEQFF.

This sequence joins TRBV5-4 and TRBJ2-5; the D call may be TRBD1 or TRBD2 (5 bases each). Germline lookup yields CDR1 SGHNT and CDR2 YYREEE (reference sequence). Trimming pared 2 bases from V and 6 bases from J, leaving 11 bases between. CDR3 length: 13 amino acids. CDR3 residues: CASSLRGVQTQYF. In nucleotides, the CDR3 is TGTGCCAGCAGCTTAAGGGGAGTCCAGACCCAGTACTTC.

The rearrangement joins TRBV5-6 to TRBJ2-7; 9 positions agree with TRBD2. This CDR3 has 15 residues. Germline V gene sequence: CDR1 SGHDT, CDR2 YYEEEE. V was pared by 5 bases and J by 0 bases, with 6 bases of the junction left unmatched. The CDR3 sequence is CASSRLAANSYEQYF. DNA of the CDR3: TGTGCCAGCAGTCGACTAGCGGCAAACTCCTACGAGCAGTACTTC.

For the CDR3, the DNA is TGTGCCAGTAGTGACAGAAACTATGGCTACACCTTC. It yields the protein CASSDRNYGYTF. The V call is TRBV19, the J call TRBJ1-2; D perhaps matches TRBD1 (5 bases). Trimming left V 5 bases short and J 2 bases short, with 6 bases between. The CDR3 is 12 amino acids. Per germline, CDR1 LNHDA and CDR2 SQIVND (reference sequence).

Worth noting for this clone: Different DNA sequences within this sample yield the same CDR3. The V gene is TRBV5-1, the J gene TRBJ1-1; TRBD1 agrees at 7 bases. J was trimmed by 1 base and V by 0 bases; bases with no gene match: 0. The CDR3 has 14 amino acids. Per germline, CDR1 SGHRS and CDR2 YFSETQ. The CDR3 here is CASSLAGGNTEAFF. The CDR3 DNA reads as TGCGCCAGCAGCTTGGCAGGGGGGAACACTGAAGCTTTCTTT.

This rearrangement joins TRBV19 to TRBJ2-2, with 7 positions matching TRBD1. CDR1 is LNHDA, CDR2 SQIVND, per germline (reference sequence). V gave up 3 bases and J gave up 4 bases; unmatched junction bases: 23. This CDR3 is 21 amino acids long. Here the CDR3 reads CASSIQHGGTWTGRSTGELFF. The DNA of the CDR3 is TGTGCCAGTAGTATCCAACATGGGGGAACATGGACAGGTCGGAGCACCGGGGAGCTGTTTTTT.

CDR3 protein: CASKRAITDTQYF. CDR3 DNA: TGTGCCAGCAAGCGGGCCATCACAGATACGCAGTATTTT. The chain couples TRBV9 to TRBJ2-3; perhaps TRBD2 as D (6 bases). This CDR3 comprises 13 residues. The V end lost 6 bases, the J end lost 2 bases, and 10 bases lay between the germline ends. The germline gives CDR1 SGDLS, CDR2 YYNGEE.